Presented here are 14 T cell receptor beta chains from one specimen sequenced in a study of identifying expanded T cells in peripheral blood. Profiled with immunoSEQ multiplex PCR; TCRdb holds only in-frame clones, not every one. The top ten clones hold around a fifth of a sample with tens of thousands of clones, roughly 89% of them seen once. Sequencing used blood. These receptors originate from a person aged 18-70 years in good health.

The rearrangement links TRBV6-4 to TRBJ2-1, with D perhaps being TRBD1 or TRBD2 (5 bases each). CDR3 size: 14 residues. Germline CDR1 reads MRHNA; CDR2 reads SNTAGT. Trimming stripped 5 bases from V and 4 bases from J, with 12 bases between. CDR3 sequence (DNA): TGTGCCAGCAGTCGTGGGACCCAGTACAATGAGCAGTTCTTC. Protein: CASSRGTQYNEQFF.

The J gene is TRBJ2-1, the V gene TRBV29-1; D might be TRBD2 (5 bases). V was clipped by 5 bases and J by 0 bases, with 8 bases between them. CDR1 and CDR2 from the germline V gene are SQVTM and ANQGSEA. The CDR3 sequence is 13 residues long. CDR3: CSVPGSSYNEQFF. CDR3 nucleotides: TGCAGCGTTCCGGGATCCTCCTACAATGAGCAGTTCTTC.

In regard to this clone: Other DNA sequences from this sample encode an identical CDR3 as well. For the CDR3, the DNA is TGTGCCAGTAGTAGCGACAGGGCTGGGGCCAACGTCCTGACTTTC. Its translation is CASSSDRAGANVLTF. V and J are TRBV19 and TRBJ2-6; 7 nucleotides align to TRBD1. CDR3 length: 15 amino acids. CDR1 is LNHDA, CDR2 SQIVND, per germline (reference sequence). After removal of 4 bases from V and 2 bases from J, the junction contained 2 bases not matched to a gene.

To note about this clone: The same CDR3 also results from other DNA sequences found in this sample. The chain couples TRBV7-2 to TRBJ1-1, with D perhaps matching TRBD1 (6 bases). V dropped 3 bases and J dropped 4 bases, with 12 bases sitting between them. Germline-derived CDR1 and CDR2 are SGHTA and FQGNSA. This CDR3 is built from 14 residues. The CDR3 region is CASSLGGAGTEAFF. For the CDR3, the DNA is TGTGCCAGCAGCTTGGGGGGCGCGGGCACTGAAGCTTTCTTT.

The chain joins TRBV5-1 to TRBJ2-1; TRBD1 matches at 7 bases. CDR3 length: 14 amino acids. The J segment lost 4 bases and the V segment lost 4 bases, leaving 5 bases of the junction unmatched. Germline V gives CDR1 SGHRS, CDR2 YFSETQ. DNA of the CDR3: TGCGCCAGCAGCCTCGGGACAGATTACAATGAGCAGTTCTTC. Its translation is CASSLGTDYNEQFF.

This chain uses TRBV11-1 with TRBJ2-3; D uncertain. The CDR3 covers 15 residues. V lost 0 bases and J 8 bases, leaving 15 bases between the germline ends. Per the germline V gene, CDR1 is SGHAT and CDR2 is FQDESV (reference sequence). As DNA, the CDR3 is TGTGCCAGCAGCTTAGCGGACGTCCCAAAGGGTACGCAGTATTTT. Translating it yields CASSLADVPKGTQYF.

The rearrangement joins TRBV5-1 to TRBJ2-5, with 7 bases matching TRBD2. With 1 base clipped from V and 5 bases from J, the junction kept 11 bases outside the gene matches. CDR1 and CDR2 from the germline V gene are SGHRS and YFSETQ. This CDR3 region has 16 residues. CDR3 sequence reads: CASSLRVAGADETQYF. CDR3 nucleotide sequence: TGCGCCAGCAGCTTGCGGGTGGCGGGAGCGGATGAGACCCAGTACTTC.

This chain joins TRBV7-2 and TRBJ2-7; 8 bases match TRBD2. From germline, CDR1 is SGHTA and CDR2 FQGNSA. V shed 3 bases, J shed 0 bases, and the junction held 4 bases outside the gene matches. The CDR3 runs to 15 residues. The CDR3 nucleotides are TGTGCCAGCAGCTTGACGGGGGGGAGCTCCTACGAGCAGTACTTC. Its protein is CASSLTGGSSYEQYF.

J is TRBJ2-5 and V is TRBV11-1, with a tentative D call TRBD2 (5 bases). V was trimmed by 3 bases and J by 5 bases, leaving 16 bases between them. In germline, CDR1 is SGHAT, CDR2 FQDESV (reference sequence). This CDR3 is 15 amino acids long. CDR3 sequence: CASSLKGTRRETQYF. In nucleotides, the CDR3 is TGTGCCAGCAGCTTGAAGGGAACTAGGCGGGAGACCCAGTACTTC. The complete variable domain, with remaining parts taken from reference TRBV11-1 and TRBJ2-5, reads EAEVAQSPRYKITEKSQAVAFWCDPISGHATLYWYRQILGQGPELLVQFQDESVVDDSQLPKDRFSAERLKGVDSTLKIQPAELGDSAMYLCASSLKGTRRETQYFGPGTRLLVL.

The V gene is TRBV5-6, the J gene TRBJ1-2, with TRBD1 matching over 7 bases. The V and J ends lost 0 bases and 2 bases, in that order; junction bases with no gene match: 1. Germline V gives CDR1 SGHDT, CDR2 YYEEEE. CDR3 length equals 14 residues. CDR3 in DNA: TGTGCCAGCAGCTTGGACAGGGGAAACTATGGCTACACCTTC. Translated: CASSLDRGNYGYTF.

V gene TRBV30 combines with J gene TRBJ2-7; no reliable D call. V was clipped by 4 bases and J by 2 bases, with 9 bases between them. Germline V gives CDR1 GTSNPN, CDR2 SVGIG (reference sequence). The CDR3 length is 12 residues. This chain's CDR3 is CAWTGYAYEQYF. The DNA for the CDR3 is TGTGCCTGGACAGGATATGCCTACGAGCAGTACTTC.

This clone has just one count. The genes are TRBV29-1 and TRBJ2-7; D is ambiguous. Germline loops: CDR1 SQVTM, CDR2 ANQGSEA. CDR3 size: 11 residues. Trimming removed 0 bases from V and 5 bases from J, with 5 bases in between. For the CDR3, the DNA is TGCAGCGTTGAAGAAGGGAACGAGCAGTACTTC. This gives the protein CSVEEGNEQYF.

The chain uses TRBV7-9 and TRBJ1-1, with 7 bases matching TRBD1. The CDR3 totals 13 residues. Unmatched junction bases numbered 4, after V lost 4 bases and J lost 5 bases. Germline lookup yields CDR1 SEHNR and CDR2 FQNEAQ (reference sequence). The CDR3 DNA sequence: TGTGCCAGCAGCTACGACAGGGAAACTGAAGCTTTCTTT. Amino acid sequence: CASSYDRETEAFF.

This clone showed up just once. The chain links TRBV9 to TRBJ2-1; 14 bases line up with TRBD2. The CDR3 sequence is 17 residues long. Germline trimming cut 0 bases from V and 8 bases from J; bases unmatched to any gene: 7. Germline CDR1 reads SGDLS; CDR2 reads YYNGEE. CDR3 loop: CASSVDGTSGSGYEQFF. CDR3 coding DNA: TGTGCCAGCAGCGTAGACGGGACTAGCGGGAGTGGGTATGAGCAGTTCTTC.